The following is a T cell receptor beta chain sequence with its context. This specimen comes from a study of cytomegalovirus exposure and HLA in healthy donors. PCR used 60 Vbeta primers and 13 Jbeta primers. Here immunoSEQ multiplex PCR was the method, and the copy in TCRdb shows in-frame clones only, minus some. This sample has about 160,000 clones; about 85% occur once, and the top ten carry around 2.1%. Sequenced material: PBMCs. The TCR sequence derives from a man aged 18 to 30 in good health and CMV-seropositive.

The CDR3 nucleotides are TGTGCCAGCAGTCCAGGATTCCAAGAGACCCAGTACTTC. This translates into CASSPGFQETQYF. The V call is TRBV6-1, the J call TRBJ2-5; D uncertain. The V and J ends lost 5 bases and 1 base respectively, with 8 bases between them. CDR3 size: 13 residues. Germline V gene lookup returns CDR1 MNHNS and CDR2 SASEGT.